Each of the 4 T cell receptor beta chains below was sequenced from the same sample in a study of early T cells in non-severe SARS-CoV-2 infection. TCRdb re-analysed the 5' RACE reads in MiXCR, keeping a single row per CDR3 protein. Of around 64,000 distinct CDR3 sequences in the sample, 10% to 15% were seen once. The source material was whole blood, sampled at baseline. The source is an adult who was a healthcare worker with PCR-confirmed SARS-CoV-2 infection or an uninfected control (not recorded which).

This chain connects TRBV19 to TRBJ1-5; TRBD1 might be the D (6 bases). CDR1 and CDR2 (germline): LNHDA, SQIVND (reference sequence). This CDR3 comprises 15 residues. V was cut by 6 bases and J by 6 bases, with 18 bases left in between. The CDR3 protein is CASSLNRELGQPQHF. Here the CDR3 DNA reads TGTGCCAGTAGCCTAAACAGGGAATTGGGTCAGCCCCAGCATTTT.

This clonotype was seen repeatedly, ten times or more. The junction shows a germline mismatch at one end, possibly a read error. The rearrangement joins TRBV7-2 to TRBJ1-5, with D uncertain. This CDR3 contains 13 residues. Germline V CDR1 and CDR2: SGHTA, FQGNSA. CDR3 DNA: TGTGCCAGCAGCCCTCCGGGAAATCGGCCCCAGCATTTT. Its protein is CASSPPGNRPQHF.

This clonotype was picked up a small number of times. This chain joins TRBV9 and TRBJ2-7; D is unresolved. Germline CDR1 and CDR2: SGDLS and YYNGEE. Trimming shortened V by 0 bases and J by 6 bases, and 13 bases separated the two germline ends. CDR3 length: 14 amino acids. This CDR3 is CASSVGVGLGEQYF. In DNA form, the CDR3 reads TGTGCCAGCAGCGTAGGGGTAGGGCTTGGCGAGCAGTACTTC.

This clonotype was seen more than once but under ten times. This rearrangement joins TRBV10-2 to TRBJ2-7, with 8 bases aligning to TRBD2. CDR1 WSHSY and CDR2 SAAADI come from the germline V gene. With V trimmed by 2 bases and J by 4 bases, 10 bases remained unmatched. The CDR3 totals 16 residues. DNA of the CDR3: TGCGCCAGCAGTGAGCCGTCTAGCGGGTCTGTATACGAGCAGTACTTC. This codes for CASSEPSSGSVYEQYF.